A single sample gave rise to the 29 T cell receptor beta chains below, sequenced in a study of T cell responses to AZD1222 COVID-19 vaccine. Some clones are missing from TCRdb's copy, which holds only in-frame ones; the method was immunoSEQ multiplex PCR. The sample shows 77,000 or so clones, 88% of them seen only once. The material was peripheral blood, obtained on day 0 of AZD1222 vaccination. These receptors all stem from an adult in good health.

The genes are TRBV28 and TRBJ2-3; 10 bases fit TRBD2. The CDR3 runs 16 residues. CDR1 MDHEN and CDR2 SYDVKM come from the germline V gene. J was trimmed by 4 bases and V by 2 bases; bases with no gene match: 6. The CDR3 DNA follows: TGTGCCAGCAGTTTAGAGCGGGGGGGCCGGGCAGATACGCAGTATTTT. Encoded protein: CASSLERGGRADTQYF.

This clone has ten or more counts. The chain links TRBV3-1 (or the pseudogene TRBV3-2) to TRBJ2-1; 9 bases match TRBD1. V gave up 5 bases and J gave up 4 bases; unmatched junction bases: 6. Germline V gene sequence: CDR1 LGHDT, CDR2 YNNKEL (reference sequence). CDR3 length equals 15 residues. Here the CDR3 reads CASSIGQGSYNEQFF. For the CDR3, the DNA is TGTGCCAGCAGCATTGGACAGGGGTCATACAATGAGCAGTTCTTC.

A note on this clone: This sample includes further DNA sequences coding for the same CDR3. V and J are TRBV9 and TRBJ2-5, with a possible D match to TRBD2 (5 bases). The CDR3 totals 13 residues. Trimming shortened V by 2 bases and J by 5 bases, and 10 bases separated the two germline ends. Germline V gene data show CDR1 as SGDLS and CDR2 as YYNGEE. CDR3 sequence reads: CASSVDSEETQYF. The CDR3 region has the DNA TGTGCCAGCAGCGTGGACTCCGAGGAGACCCAGTACTTC.

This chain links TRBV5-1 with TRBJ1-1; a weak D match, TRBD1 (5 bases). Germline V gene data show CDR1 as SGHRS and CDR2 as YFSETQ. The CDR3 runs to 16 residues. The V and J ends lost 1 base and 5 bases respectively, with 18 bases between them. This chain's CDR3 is CASSLILGGVGTEAFF. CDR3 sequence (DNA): TGCGCCAGCAGCTTGATCCTTGGGGGAGTGGGGACTGAAGCTTTCTTT.

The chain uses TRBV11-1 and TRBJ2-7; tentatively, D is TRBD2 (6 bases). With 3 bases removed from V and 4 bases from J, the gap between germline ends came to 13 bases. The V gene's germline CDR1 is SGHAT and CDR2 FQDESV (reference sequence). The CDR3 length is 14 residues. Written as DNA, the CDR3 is TGTGCCAGCAGCTTTGCGGGGAATCGGTACGAGCAGTACTTC. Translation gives CASSFAGNRYEQYF. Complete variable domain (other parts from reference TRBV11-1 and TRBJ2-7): EAEVAQSPRYKITEKSQAVAFWCDPISGHATLYWYRQILGQGPELLVQFQDESVVDDSQLPKDRFSAERLKGVDSTLKIQPAELGDSAMYLCASSFAGNRYEQYFGPGTRLTVT.

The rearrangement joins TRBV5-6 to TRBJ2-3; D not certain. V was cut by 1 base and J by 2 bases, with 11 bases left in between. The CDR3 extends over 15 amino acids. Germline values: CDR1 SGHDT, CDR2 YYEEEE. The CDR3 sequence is CASSLLGTNTDTQYF. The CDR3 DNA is TGTGCCAGCAGCTTGTTGGGCACGAACACAGATACGCAGTATTTT. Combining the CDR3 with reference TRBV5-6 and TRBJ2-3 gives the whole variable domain DAGVTQSPTHLIKTRGQQVTLRCSPKSGHDTVSWYQQALGQGPQFIFQYYEEEERQRGNFPDRFSGHQFPNYSSELNVNALLLGDSALYLCASSLLGTNTDTQYFGPGTRLTVL.

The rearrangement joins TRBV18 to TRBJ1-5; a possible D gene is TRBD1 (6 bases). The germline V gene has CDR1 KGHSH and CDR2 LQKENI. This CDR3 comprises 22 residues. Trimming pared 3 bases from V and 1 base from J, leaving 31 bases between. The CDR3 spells CASSPRRPIGGLGERSNQPQHF. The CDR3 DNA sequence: TGTGCCAGCTCACCTAGGCGCCCGATAGGGGGTCTCGGCGAACGGAGCAATCAGCCCCAGCATTTT.

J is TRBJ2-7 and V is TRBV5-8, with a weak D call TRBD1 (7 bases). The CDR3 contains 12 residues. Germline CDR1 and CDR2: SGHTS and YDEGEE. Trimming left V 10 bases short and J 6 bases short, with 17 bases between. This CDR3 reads CAGGDSLGEQYF. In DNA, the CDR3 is TGTGCCGGAGGGGACAGTCTTGGCGAGCAGTACTTC.

DNA of the CDR3: TGTGCCAGCAGCTCACCGGGACAAGGGTACAATGAGCAGTTCTTC. This encodes CASSSPGQGYNEQFF. The chain couples TRBV5-4 to TRBJ2-1; the D gene is possibly TRBD1 (6 bases). Germline assignment: CDR1 SGHNT and CDR2 YYREEE (reference sequence). The CDR3 is 15 amino acids. Trimming stripped 3 bases from V and 4 bases from J, with 14 bases between. Based on the CDR3 plus reference TRBV5-4 and TRBJ2-1, the full variable domain is ETGVTQSPTHLIKTRGQQVTLRCSSQSGHNTVSWYQQALGQGPQFIFQYYREEENGRGNFPPRFSGLQFPNYSSELNVNALELDDSALYLCASSSPGQGYNEQFFGPGTRLTVL.

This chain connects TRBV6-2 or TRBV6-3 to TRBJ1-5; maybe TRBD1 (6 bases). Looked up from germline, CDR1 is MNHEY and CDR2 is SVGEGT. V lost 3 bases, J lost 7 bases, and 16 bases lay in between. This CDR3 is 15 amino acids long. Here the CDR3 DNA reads TGTGCCAGCAGTTATGAAGGGGGTATTGGCCAGCCCCAGCATTTT. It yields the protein CASSYEGGIGQPQHF.

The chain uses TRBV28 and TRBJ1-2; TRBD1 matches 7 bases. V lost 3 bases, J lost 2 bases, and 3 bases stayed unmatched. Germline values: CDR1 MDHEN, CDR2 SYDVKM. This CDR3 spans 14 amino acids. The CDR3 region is CASSLGTANYGYTF. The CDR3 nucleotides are TGTGCCAGCAGTTTGGGGACAGCGAACTATGGCTACACCTTC.

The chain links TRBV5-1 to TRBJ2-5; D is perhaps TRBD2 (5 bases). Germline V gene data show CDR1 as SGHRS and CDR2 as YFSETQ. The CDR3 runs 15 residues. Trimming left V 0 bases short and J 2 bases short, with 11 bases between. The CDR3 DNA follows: TGCGCCAGCAGCTTGGGTCGGGGAGAACAAGAGACCCAGTACTTC. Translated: CASSLGRGEQETQYF.

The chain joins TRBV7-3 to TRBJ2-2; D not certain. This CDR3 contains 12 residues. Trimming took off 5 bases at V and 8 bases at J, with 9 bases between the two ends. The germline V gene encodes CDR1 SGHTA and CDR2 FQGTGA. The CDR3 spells CASSDSGGELFF. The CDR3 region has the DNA TGTGCCAGCAGCGATTCCGGGGGGGAGCTGTTTTTT.

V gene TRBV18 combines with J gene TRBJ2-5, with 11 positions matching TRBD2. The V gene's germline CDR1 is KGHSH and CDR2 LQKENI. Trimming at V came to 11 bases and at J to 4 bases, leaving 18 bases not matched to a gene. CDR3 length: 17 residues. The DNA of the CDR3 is TGTGCCCCCAAAACGGGGCGACTAGCGGGAACTGGAGAGACCCAGTACTTC. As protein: CAPKTGRLAGTGETQYF. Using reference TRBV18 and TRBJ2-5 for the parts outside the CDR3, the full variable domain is NAGVMQNPRHLVRRRGQEARLRCSPMKGHSHVYWYRQLPEEGLKFMVYLQKENIIDESGMPKERFSAEFPKEGPSILRIQQVVRGDSAAYFCAPKTGRLAGTGETQYFGPGTRLLVL.

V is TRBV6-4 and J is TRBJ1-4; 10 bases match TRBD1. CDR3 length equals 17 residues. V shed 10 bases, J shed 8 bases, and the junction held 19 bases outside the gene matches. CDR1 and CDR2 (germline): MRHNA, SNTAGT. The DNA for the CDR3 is TGTGCCAACAGGGCCGGGACAGGGGCCGCTAGATACGAAAAACTGTTTTTT. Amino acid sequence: CANRAGTGAARYEKLFF.

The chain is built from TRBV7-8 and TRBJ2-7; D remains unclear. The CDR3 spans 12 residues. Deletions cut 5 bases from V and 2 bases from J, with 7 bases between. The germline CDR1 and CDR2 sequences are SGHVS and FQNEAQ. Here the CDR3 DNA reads TGTGCCAGCAGCCCTCCGGCCTACGAGCAGTACTTC. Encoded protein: CASSPPAYEQYF.

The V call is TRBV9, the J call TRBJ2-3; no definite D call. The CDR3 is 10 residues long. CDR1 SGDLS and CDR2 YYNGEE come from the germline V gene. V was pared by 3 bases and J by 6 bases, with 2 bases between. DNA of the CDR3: TGTGCCAGCAGCGGGGATACGCAGTATTTT. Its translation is CASSGDTQYF.

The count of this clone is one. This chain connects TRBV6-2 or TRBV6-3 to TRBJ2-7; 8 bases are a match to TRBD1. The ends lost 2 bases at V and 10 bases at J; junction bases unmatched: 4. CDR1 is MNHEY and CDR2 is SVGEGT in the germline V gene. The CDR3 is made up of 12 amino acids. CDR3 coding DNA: TGTGCCAGCAGTTACGGGACAGGCCCCCAGTACTTC. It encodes CASSYGTGPQYF.

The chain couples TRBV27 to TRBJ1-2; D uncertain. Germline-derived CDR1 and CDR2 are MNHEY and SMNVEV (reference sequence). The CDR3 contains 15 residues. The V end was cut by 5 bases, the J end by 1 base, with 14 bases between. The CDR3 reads CASSLRPNLNYGYTF. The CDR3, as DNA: TGTGCCAGCAGTCTCCGGCCGAACCTTAACTATGGCTACACCTTC.

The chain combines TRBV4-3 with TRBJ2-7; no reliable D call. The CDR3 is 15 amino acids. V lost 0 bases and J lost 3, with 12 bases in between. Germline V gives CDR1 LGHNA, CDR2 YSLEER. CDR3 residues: CASSQDRQTYYEQYF. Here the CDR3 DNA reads TGCGCCAGCAGCCAAGACAGGCAGACCTACTACGAGCAGTACTTC.

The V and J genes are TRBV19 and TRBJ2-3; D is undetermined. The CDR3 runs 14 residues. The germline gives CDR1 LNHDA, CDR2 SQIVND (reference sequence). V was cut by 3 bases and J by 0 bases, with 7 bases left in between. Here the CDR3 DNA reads TGTGCCAGTAGTATTATGGACAGCACAGATACGCAGTATTTT. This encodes CASSIMDSTDTQYF.

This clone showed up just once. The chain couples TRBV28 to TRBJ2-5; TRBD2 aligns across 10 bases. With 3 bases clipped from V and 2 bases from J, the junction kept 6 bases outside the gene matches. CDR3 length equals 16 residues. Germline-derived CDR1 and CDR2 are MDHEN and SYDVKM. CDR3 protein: CASSFRLAGDQETQYF. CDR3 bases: TGTGCCAGCAGTTTTCGTCTAGCGGGGGATCAAGAGACCCAGTACTTC. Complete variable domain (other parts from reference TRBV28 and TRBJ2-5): DVKVTQSSRYLVKRTGEKVFLECVQDMDHENMFWYRQDPGLGLRLIYFSYDVKMKEKGDIPEGYSVSREKKERFSLILESASTNQTSMYLCASSFRLAGDQETQYFGPGTRLLVL.

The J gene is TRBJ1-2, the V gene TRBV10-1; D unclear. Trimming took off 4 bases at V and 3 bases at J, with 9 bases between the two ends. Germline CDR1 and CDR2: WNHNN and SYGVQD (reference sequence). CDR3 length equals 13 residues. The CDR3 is CASSGQKDYGYTF. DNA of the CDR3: TGCGCCAGCAGTGGTCAAAAGGACTATGGCTACACCTTC.

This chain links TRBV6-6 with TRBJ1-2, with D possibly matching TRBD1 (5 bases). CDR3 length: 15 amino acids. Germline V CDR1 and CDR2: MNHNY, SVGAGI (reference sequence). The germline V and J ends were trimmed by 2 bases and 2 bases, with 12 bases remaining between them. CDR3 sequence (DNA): TGTGCCAGCAGTTACCCGATGGGGGGAAACTATGGCTACACCTTC. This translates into CASSYPMGGNYGYTF.

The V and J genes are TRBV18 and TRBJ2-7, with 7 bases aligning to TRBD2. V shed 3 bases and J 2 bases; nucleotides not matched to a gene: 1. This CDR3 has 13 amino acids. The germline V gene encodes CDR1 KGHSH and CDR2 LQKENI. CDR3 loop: CASSPGLAYEQYF. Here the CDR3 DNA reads TGTGCCAGCTCACCCGGACTAGCCTACGAGCAGTACTTC.

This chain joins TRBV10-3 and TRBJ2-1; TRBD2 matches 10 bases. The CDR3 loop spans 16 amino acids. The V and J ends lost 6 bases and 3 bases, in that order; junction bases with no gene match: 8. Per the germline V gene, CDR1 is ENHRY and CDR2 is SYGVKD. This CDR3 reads CAIRVLAGANYNEQFF. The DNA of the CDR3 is TGTGCCATCAGGGTGCTAGCGGGAGCCAACTACAATGAGCAGTTCTTC.

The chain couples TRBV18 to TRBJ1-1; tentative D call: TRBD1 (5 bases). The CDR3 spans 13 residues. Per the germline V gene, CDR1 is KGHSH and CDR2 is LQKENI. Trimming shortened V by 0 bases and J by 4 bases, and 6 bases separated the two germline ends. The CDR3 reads CASSPPTVTEAFF. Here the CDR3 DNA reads TGTGCCAGCTCACCACCGACAGTCACTGAAGCTTTCTTT.

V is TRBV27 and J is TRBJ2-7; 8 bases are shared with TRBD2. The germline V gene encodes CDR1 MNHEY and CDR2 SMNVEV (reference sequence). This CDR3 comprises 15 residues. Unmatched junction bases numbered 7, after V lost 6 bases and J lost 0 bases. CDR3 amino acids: CASSRRGGGSYEQYF. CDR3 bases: TGTGCCAGCAGCCGCCGGGGGGGAGGCTCCTACGAGCAGTACTTC.

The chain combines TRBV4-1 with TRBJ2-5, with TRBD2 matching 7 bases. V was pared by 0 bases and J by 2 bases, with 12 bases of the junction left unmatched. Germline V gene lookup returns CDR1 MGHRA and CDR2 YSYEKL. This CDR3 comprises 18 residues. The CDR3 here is CASSQDDFVAGPQETQYF. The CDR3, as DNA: TGCGCCAGCAGCCAAGACGATTTTGTAGCGGGCCCACAAGAGACCCAGTACTTC.